Presented here are 27 T cell receptor beta chains from one specimen sequenced in a study of blood T cell repertoires in COVID-19. Here immunoSEQ multiplex PCR was the method, and the copy in TCRdb shows in-frame clones only, minus some. The profile shows more than 95,000 clones, approximately 82% of them singletons. Sequencing was done on a sample of peripheral blood. Receptors were obtained from a woman of 80 years or more with acute or convalescent COVID-19.

The chain has TRBV7-9 and TRBJ2-1, with 12 positions matching TRBD2. Trimming removed 1 base from V and 10 bases from J; junction bases left unmatched: 8. The CDR3 spans 16 residues. Germline lookup yields CDR1 SEHNR and CDR2 FQNEAQ (reference sequence). CDR3 nucleotides: TGTGCCAGCAGCTTAGGACTAGCGGGAGTCCTCGGGGAGCAGTTCTTC. Amino acid sequence: CASSLGLAGVLGEQFF.

The rearrangement joins TRBV7-8 to TRBJ2-3; the D gene is possibly TRBD2 (5 bases). The CDR3 is 14 amino acids. The V and J ends lost 1 base and 1 base respectively, with 6 bases between them. Germline V gene sequence: CDR1 SGHVS, CDR2 FQNEAQ. For the CDR3, the DNA is TGTGCCAGCAGCTTAGAAGCGGGCACAGATACGCAGTATTTT. Its translation: CASSLEAGTDTQYF.

The chain joins TRBV28 to TRBJ2-1; no clear D. V was cut by 6 bases and J by 9 bases, with 12 bases left in between. CDR1 is MDHEN and CDR2 is SYDVKM in the germline V gene. The length of the CDR3 is 12 residues. The CDR3 here is CASRPPAGEQFF. The CDR3 coding sequence is TGTGCCAGCAGACCCCCAGCAGGTGAGCAGTTCTTC.

The CDR3 nucleotides are TGTGCCAGCAGTCCTAGCGGGAGGGCCCACAATGAGCAGTTCTTC. Translating it yields CASSPSGRAHNEQFF. This chain links TRBV28 with TRBJ2-1; 12 nucleotides align to TRBD2. The CDR3 has 15 residues. With V trimmed by 5 bases and J by 5 bases, 4 bases remained unmatched. Germline lookup yields CDR1 MDHEN and CDR2 SYDVKM.

The V gene is TRBV5-1, the J gene TRBJ2-5; the D gene is possibly TRBD2 (6 bases). This CDR3 contains 15 residues. CDR1 is SGHRS, CDR2 YFSETQ, per germline. Trimming stripped 4 bases from V and 0 bases from J, with 13 bases between. The CDR3 sequence: CASSPQWGDQETQYF. The CDR3 DNA reads TGCGCCAGCAGCCCGCAGTGGGGGGACCAAGAGACCCAGTACTTC.

This clone came up a few times. The chain employs TRBV28 and TRBJ2-7, with 7 bases fitting TRBD1. J lost 0 bases, V lost 6 bases, and 5 bases had no gene match. Germline V gives CDR1 MDHEN, CDR2 SYDVKM. The CDR3 totals 14 residues. The CDR3 reads CASRNRGSSYEQYV. CDR3 DNA sequence: TGTGCCAGCAGAAACAGGGGAAGCTCCTACGAGCAGTACGTC.

The rearrangement uses TRBV18 and TRBJ2-7; maybe TRBD2 (5 bases). The ends were cut back, 6 bases at V and 2 bases at J, with 11 bases in the middle. CDR3 length: 13 amino acids. Germline V lookup: CDR1 KGHSH, CDR2 LQKENI. CDR3 DNA: TGTGCCAGCTCCCGGGAACATGCCTACGAGCAGTACGTC. Translated: CASSREHAYEQYV.

V is TRBV6-5 and J is TRBJ2-5; maybe TRBD2 (6 bases). The CDR3 length is 13 residues. V was clipped by 7 bases and J by 4 bases, with 13 bases between them. CDR1 is MNHEY and CDR2 is SVGAGI in the germline V gene. The CDR3 DNA sequence: TGTGCCAGCACCCGCGCGGGGACAGAGACCCAGTACTTC. Protein sequence: CASTRAGTETQYF.

This clone was found once. V is TRBV27 and J is TRBJ2-1, with TRBD2 identical over 14 bases. This CDR3 is built from 17 residues. The V gene's germline CDR1 is MNHEY and CDR2 SMNVEV (reference sequence). V trimming: 1 base; J trimming: 6 bases; junction bases outside the gene matches: 5. This chain's CDR3 is CASSLWGTSGSGNEQFF. The CDR3 DNA follows: TGTGCCAGCAGTTTATGGGGGACTAGCGGGAGTGGCAATGAGCAGTTCTTC.

The chain combines TRBV28 with TRBJ1-2; 8 nucleotides match TRBD1. Germline V gene lookup returns CDR1 MDHEN and CDR2 SYDVKM. This CDR3 has 17 amino acids. V was pared by 6 bases and J by 5 bases, with 17 bases of the junction left unmatched. The CDR3 DNA is TGTGCCAGCAGATTGGAGGACAGGGCCTCTGGGAAATATGGCTACACCTTC. Translation: CASRLEDRASGKYGYTF.

V usage is TRBV2 and J usage is TRBJ2-1; 9 bases line up with TRBD2. The CDR3 contains 15 residues. In germline, CDR1 is SNHLY, CDR2 FYNNEI. Losses at the gene ends were 3 bases for V and 8 bases for J; bases not matched to a gene: 8. DNA of the CDR3: TGTGCCAGCAGTGAGGAGGCGGGAGGGCCCTATGAGCAGTTCTTC. Translation: CASSEEAGGPYEQFF.

This clone was counted once. This chain uses TRBV2 with TRBJ1-5; D remains ambiguous. V gave up 2 bases and J gave up 0 bases, with 8 bases separating them. Germline loops: CDR1 SNHLY, CDR2 FYNNEI. The CDR3 loop spans 15 amino acids. In DNA, the CDR3 is TGTGCCAGCAGTGAATCAGGTTATAGCAATCAGCCCCAGCATTTT. Encoded protein: CASSESGYSNQPQHF.

The rearrangement links TRBV6-2 or TRBV6-3 to TRBJ1-2, with TRBD1 matching over 10 bases. V was pared by 4 bases and J by 6 bases, with 2 bases of the junction left unmatched. Germline V gene sequence: CDR1 MNHEY, CDR2 SVGEGT. CDR3 length: 13 amino acids. CDR3 nucleotide sequence: TGTGCCAGCAGTTTGGGGACAGGGGATGGCTACACCTTC. Protein product: CASSLGTGDGYTF.

Only a few counts were recorded for this clone. The gene calls are TRBV6-1 and TRBJ2-7; D is ambiguous. Germline V gene lookup returns CDR1 MNHNS and CDR2 SASEGT. The CDR3 extends over 15 amino acids. The V gene lost 3 bases and the J gene lost 0 bases, with 12 bases spanning the gap. Written as DNA, the CDR3 is TGTGCCAGCAGTGAGCTCGACTTTGTCTCCTACGAGCAGTACTTC. Protein sequence: CASSELDFVSYEQYF.

Concerning this clone: A read error may account for a junction end that differs from germline. The chain couples TRBV10-3 to TRBJ2-1, with D maybe TRBD1 (6 bases). Germline V lookup: CDR1 ENHRY, CDR2 SYGVKD. The CDR3 loop spans 14 amino acids. The CDR3 DNA follows: TGTGCCACCAGTGGGACAAGCTCCTACAATGAGCAGTTCTTC. Protein sequence: CATSGTSSYNEQFF.

The chain links TRBV12-3 or TRBV12-4 to TRBJ1-5, with 7 positions matching TRBD1. The CDR3 is 13 residues long. Unmatched junction bases numbered 4, after V lost 7 bases and J lost 4 bases. Written as DNA, the CDR3 is TGTGCCAGCAAACAGGGGTTGAATCAGCCCCAGCATTTT. Translated, it gives CASKQGLNQPQHF.

The chain combines TRBV7-9 with TRBJ2-1, with TRBD2 matching 9 bases. Trimming at V came to 3 bases and at J to 10 bases, leaving 1 base not matched to a gene. Germline V gives CDR1 SEHNR, CDR2 FQNEAQ (reference sequence). The CDR3 is 12 residues long. The DNA for the CDR3 is TGTGCCAGCAGCTTTAGCGGGAGAGAGCAGTTCTTC. Translating gives CASSFSGREQFF.

In this sample, this clone turned up once. This chain links TRBV5-1 with TRBJ2-7; 9 nucleotides agree with TRBD1. With 4 bases clipped from V and 4 bases from J, the junction kept 6 bases outside the gene matches. Germline CDR1 reads SGHRS; CDR2 reads YFSETQ. The length of the CDR3 is 14 residues. CDR3 bases: TGCGCCAGCAGCCCCGGGACAGGGCGGTACGAGCAGTACTTC. The encoded protein is CASSPGTGRYEQYF.

The rearrangement links TRBV5-6 to TRBJ2-5; TRBD2 matches 10 bases. The CDR3 covers 15 residues. Germline values: CDR1 SGHDT, CDR2 YYEEEE. V dropped 0 bases and J dropped 5; count of bases not matched to a gene: 4. The DNA for the CDR3 is TGTGCCAGCAGCTTGGAGGCTAGCGGGAGTGAGACCCAGTACTTC. Translation: CASSLEASGSETQYF.

J is TRBJ2-2 and V is TRBV11-3, with a weak D call TRBD2 (5 bases). The CDR3 totals 13 residues. The V end lost 3 bases, the J end lost 7 bases, and 9 bases lay between the germline ends. CDR1 is SGHNT and CDR2 is YENEEA in the germline V gene. The CDR3 DNA is TGTGCCAGCAGCTTTGGAGGCGACGGGGAGCTGTTTTTT. Its translation is CASSFGGDGELFF.

This clone was seen only a few times. The rearrangement links TRBV20-1 to TRBJ2-3, with no clear D. The CDR3 length is 14 residues. V dropped 3 bases and J dropped 2 bases, with 12 bases sitting between them. Germline V lookup: CDR1 DFQATT, CDR2 SNEGSKA (reference sequence). DNA for the CDR3: TGCAGTGCTAGTGACCCCGGTGTCACAGATACGCAGTATTTT. Translation: CSASDPGVTDTQYF.

V usage is TRBV27 and J usage is TRBJ1-6; D unresolved. With 3 bases removed from V and 7 bases from J, the gap between germline ends came to 10 bases. CDR1 and CDR2 (germline): MNHEY, SMNVEV (reference sequence). This CDR3 has 14 residues. The DNA for the CDR3 is TGTGCCAGCAGTTTTGTCAACAGCAATTCACCCCTCCACTTT. Amino acids: CASSFVNSNSPLHF.

This clone was counted only a few times. V and J are TRBV5-1 and TRBJ2-5; the match to TRBD2 covers 9 bases. Unmatched junction bases numbered 4, after V lost 0 bases and J lost 1 base. This CDR3 is built from 16 residues. Germline V gene lookup returns CDR1 SGHRS and CDR2 YFSETQ. The chain's CDR3 is CASSLVGSGSQETQYF. The CDR3 region has the DNA TGCGCCAGCAGCTTGGTCGGTAGCGGGAGCCAAGAGACCCAGTACTTC.

This chain connects TRBV19 to TRBJ2-3; D gene ambiguous. Germline loops: CDR1 LNHDA, CDR2 SQIVND (reference sequence). V lost 8 bases and J lost 6, with 12 bases in between. The CDR3 spans 12 residues. In DNA, the CDR3 is TGTGCCAGTGCCGGGTATACCGATACGCAGTATTTT. It specifies CASAGYTDTQYF. The variable domain in full, with the rest retrieved from reference TRBV19 and TRBJ2-3, is DGGITQSPKYLFRKEGQNVTLSCEQNLNHDAMYWYRQDPGQGLRLIYYSQIVNDFQKGDIAEGYSVSREKKESFPLTVTSAQKNPTAFYLCASAGYTDTQYFGPGTRLTVL.

The chain uses TRBV28 and TRBJ2-1; tentatively, D is TRBD2 (6 bases). Trimming removed 6 bases at V and 2 bases at J, with 20 bases between. Per the germline V gene, CDR1 is MDHEN and CDR2 is SYDVKM. The CDR3 covers 17 residues. Written as DNA, the CDR3 is TGTGCCAGCAGCCCCGCCTCGACTAGAGGGGCCTACAATGAGCAGTTCTTC. This sequence encodes CASSPASTRGAYNEQFF.

DNA of the CDR3: TGTGCCAGCAGCTTTACCGGGACAGGGATCAGCGGGAGGGCCGGGGAGCAGTTCTTC. This sequence encodes CASSFTGTGISGRAGEQFF. The V call is TRBV11-3, the J call TRBJ2-1; D is possibly TRBD2 (10 bases). Deletions cut 3 bases from V and 10 bases from J, with 31 bases between. Germline V lookup: CDR1 SGHNT, CDR2 YENEEA. CDR3 length: 19 residues.

The gene calls are TRBV7-9 and TRBJ1-3, with TRBD1 matching over 7 bases. The CDR3 loop spans 16 amino acids. The V and J ends lost 2 bases and 2 bases, in that order; junction bases with no gene match: 6. Per the germline V gene, CDR1 is SEHNR and CDR2 is FQNEAQ (reference sequence). The CDR3 region has the DNA TGTGCCAGCAGCTTAAAGACAGGGACCCCTGGAAACACCATATATTTT. The encoded protein is CASSLKTGTPGNTIYF.